This T cell receptor beta chain was sequenced in a study of blood T cell repertoires in COVID-19. Study-wide background: Sample material is recorded as cDNA or gDNA derived from T cells, B-cell-depleted T cells, or PBMCs.

Trimming left V 1 base short and J 6 bases short, with 13 bases between. This CDR3 has 15 residues. Germline values: CDR1 SEHNR, CDR2 FQNEAQ (reference sequence). In the original workflow: Estimates of nucleated cell counts were drawn from the amplification of reference gene primers. Clones were sequenced by immunoSEQ multiplex PCR, and TCRdb holds only the in-frame ones, with some missing. That table supplies the V and J calls and clone size; D and trimming were determined from the DNA. The table lists tens of thousands of clones, 70% to 85% of them singletons. The TCR was taken from a man between 60 and 75 years old with acute or convalescent COVID-19. Sequencing input: peripheral blood. This chain joins TRBV7-9 and TRBJ2-1; D is unclear. CDR3 amino acids: CASSLGSSVSNEQFF. In nucleotides, the CDR3 is TGTGCCAGCAGCTTAGGCTCCTCGGTGTCCAATGAGCAGTTCTTC.